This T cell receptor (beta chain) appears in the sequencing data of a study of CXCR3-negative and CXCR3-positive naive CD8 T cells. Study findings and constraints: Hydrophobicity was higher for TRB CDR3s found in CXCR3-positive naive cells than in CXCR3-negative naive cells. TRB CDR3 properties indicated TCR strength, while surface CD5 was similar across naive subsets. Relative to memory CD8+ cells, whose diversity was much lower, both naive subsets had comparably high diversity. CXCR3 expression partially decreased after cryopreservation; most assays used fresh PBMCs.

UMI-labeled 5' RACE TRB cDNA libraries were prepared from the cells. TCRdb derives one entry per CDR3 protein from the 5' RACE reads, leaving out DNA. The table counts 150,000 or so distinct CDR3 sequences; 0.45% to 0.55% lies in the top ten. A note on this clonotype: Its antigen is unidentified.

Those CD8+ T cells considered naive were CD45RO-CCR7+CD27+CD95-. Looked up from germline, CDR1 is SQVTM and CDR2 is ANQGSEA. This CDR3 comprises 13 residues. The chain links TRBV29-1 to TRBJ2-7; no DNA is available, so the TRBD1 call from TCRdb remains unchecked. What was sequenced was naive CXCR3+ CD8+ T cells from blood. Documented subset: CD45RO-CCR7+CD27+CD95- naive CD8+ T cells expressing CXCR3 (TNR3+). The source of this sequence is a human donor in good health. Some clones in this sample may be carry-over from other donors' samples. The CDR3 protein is CSVEGSDSYEQYF.